This TCR beta chain originates from a study of graft-versus-host responses after intestinal transplantation. Regarding the study as a whole: Some patients had graft-donor T cell macrochimerism. In their allografts, the ratios of graft-versus-host to host-versus-graft T cell clones were high.

The repertoire was sequenced with immunoSEQ multiplex PCR; TCRdb's copy has only in-frame clones and lacks some. The repertoire holds about 5,500 clones, roughly 30% seen once, with about 4.9% in the top ten. Sorting of proliferating CFSE-low CD3+CD4+ and CD3+CD8+ responders took place after the reaction. The sequences come from alloreactive CD4+ T cells from a mixed lymphocyte reaction culture, collected before transplantation. Subset denoted: CFSE-low proliferating T cells sorted from roughly six-day pre-transplant mixed lymphocyte reaction (GvH or HvG direction). This TCR was sampled from a human patient who was an organ donor for intestinal transplantation.

CDR3 residues: CVRSLALTSGGNTGELFF. CDR3 in DNA: TGTGTCAGAAGCTTAGCCTTGACTAGCGGTGGGAACACCGGGGAGCTGTTTTTT. The chain carries TRBV7-5 and TRBJ2-2; TRBD2 is the table's D call and was not checked against the DNA. TRBV7-5 is given as a pseudogene. This CDR3 comprises 18 residues.